The 18 T cell receptor beta chains below were found in one sample sequenced in a study of STAT5B mutations in CD4+ large granular lymphocyte leukemia. Assay used: immunoSEQ multiplex PCR; TCRdb lists only in-frame clones, some missing. The sample consists of under 35,000 clones, 65% to 85% of them appearing once. Material for sequencing was CD4+ T cells from blood buffy coats. These receptors were collected from a human donor in good health.

The chain joins TRBV6-6 to TRBJ1-1; D possibly corresponds to TRBD1 (5 bases). Germline lookup yields CDR1 MNHNY and CDR2 SVGAGI (reference sequence). V lost 5 bases to trimming and J lost 6 bases, with 22 bases between them. The CDR3 loop spans 16 amino acids. This CDR3 reads CASSNPGGGRVAEAFF. CDR3 sequence (DNA): TGTGCCAGCAGTAATCCGGGTGGGGGTAGGGTAGCTGAAGCTTTCTTT.

The chain joins TRBV29-1 to TRBJ2-7; 14 bases line up with TRBD2. Unmatched junction bases numbered 5, after V lost 4 bases and J lost 0 bases. The CDR3 extends over 16 amino acids. Germline V CDR1 and CDR2: SQVTM, ANQGSEA. The chain's CDR3 is CSVVGTSGGSSYEQYF. The CDR3 DNA reads TGCAGCGTTGTGGGGACTAGCGGGGGCAGCTCCTACGAGCAGTACTTC.

This clone has a handful of counts. The chain couples TRBV5-5 to TRBJ2-5; D uncertain. V lost 1 base and J lost 4, with 17 bases in between. Per germline, CDR1 SGHKS and CDR2 YYEKEE (reference sequence). This CDR3 contains 16 residues. The CDR3 DNA reads as TGTGCCAGCAGCTTGCTGTTCCTTGCGGAACCAGAGACCCAGTACTTC. It encodes CASSLLFLAEPETQYF.

V gene TRBV20-1 combines with J gene TRBJ2-3; 7 nucleotides agree with TRBD2. CDR3 length equals 11 residues. Germline CDR1 DFQATT, CDR2 SNEGSKA (reference sequence). The V and J ends lost 6 bases and 5 bases, in that order; junction bases with no gene match: 2. CDR3 amino acids: CSAKRGDTQYF. The CDR3 DNA follows: TGCAGTGCCAAGCGGGGAGATACGCAGTATTTT.

The V call is TRBV5-1, the J call TRBJ1-5; D uncertain. Germline V gene data show CDR1 as SGHRS and CDR2 as YFSETQ. Trimming removed 5 bases at V and 5 bases at J, with 2 bases between. The CDR3 consists of 10 residues. CDR3 bases: TGCGCCAGCAGTCATCAGCCCCAGCATTTT. This translates into CASSHQPQHF.

This sequence joins TRBV27 and TRBJ2-3; the D gene is possibly TRBD1 (5 bases). V was trimmed by 8 bases and J by 0 bases, leaving 12 bases between them. The CDR3 consists of 14 residues. CDR1 and CDR2 (germline): MNHEY, SMNVEV (reference sequence). Here the CDR3 reads CASGATESTDTQYF. DNA of the CDR3: TGTGCCAGCGGTGCGACAGAGAGCACAGATACGCAGTATTTT.

CDR3 loop: CASSGGMNTEAFF. In DNA, the CDR3 is TGTGCCAGCAGTGGGGGGATGAACACTGAAGCTTTCTTT. The J gene is TRBJ1-1, the V gene TRBV6-4, with D perhaps TRBD1 (5 bases). CDR1 and CDR2 from the germline V gene are MRHNA and SNTAGT. The CDR3 loop spans 13 amino acids. V lost 4 bases, J lost 0 bases, and 6 bases lay in between.

The table lists this clone with a few counts. The chain uses TRBV9 and TRBJ1-3, with D possibly TRBD1 on 5 matching bases. V was pared by 1 base and J by 3 bases, with 8 bases between. The CDR3 runs 14 residues. CDR1 and CDR2 (germline): SGDLS, YYNGEE. CDR3 sequence: CASSVSGNGNTIYF. For the CDR3, the DNA is TGTGCCAGCAGCGTATCAGGGAATGGAAACACCATATATTTT.

This chain connects TRBV5-6 to TRBJ1-2, with TRBD1 matching 7 bases. V shed 4 bases, J shed 4 bases, and the junction held 10 bases outside the gene matches. The length of the CDR3 is 15 residues. Per the germline V gene, CDR1 is SGHDT and CDR2 is YYEEEE. The CDR3 nucleotides read TGTGCCAGCAGCCCACCCGGGACAGCGTTCTATGGCTACACCTTC. This codes for CASSPPGTAFYGYTF.

J is TRBJ2-1 and V is TRBV29-1; D call uncertain. The V end lost 5 bases, the J end lost 0 bases, and 8 bases lay between the germline ends. Germline CDR1 is SQVTM and CDR2 is ANQGSEA. The CDR3 sequence is 13 residues long. The CDR3 sequence: CSVREFSYNEQFF. In DNA, the CDR3 is TGCAGCGTTCGAGAGTTCTCCTACAATGAGCAGTTCTTC.

This clone was counted a single time. This rearrangement joins TRBV7-3 to TRBJ2-2; 7 nucleotides agree with TRBD2. The V segment lost 3 bases and the J segment 4 bases; nucleotides outside the gene matches: 2. Germline lookup yields CDR1 SGHTA and CDR2 FQGTGA. The length of the CDR3 is 14 residues. CDR3 amino acids: CASSFTGGTGELFF. The CDR3 region has the DNA TGTGCCAGCAGCTTTACGGGGGGCACCGGGGAGCTGTTTTTT.

V and J are TRBV7-8 and TRBJ2-7, with D perhaps matching TRBD2 (5 bases). CDR1 is SGHVS and CDR2 is FQNEAQ in the germline V gene. The V gene lost 1 base and the J gene lost 5 bases, with 12 bases spanning the gap. The CDR3 has 14 amino acids. The CDR3: CASSLGGQGNEQYF. As DNA, the CDR3 is TGTGCCAGCAGCTTAGGAGGGCAAGGGAACGAGCAGTACTTC.

The chain combines TRBV6-6 with TRBJ2-1; 8 bases align to TRBD2. J gave up 9 bases and V 8 bases, and 12 bases lay outside the gene matches. CDR1 is MNHNY and CDR2 is SVGAGI in the germline V gene (reference sequence). The CDR3 consists of 14 residues. CDR3: CASVGTRGSGEQFF. The CDR3 nucleotides read TGTGCCAGCGTTGGGACTAGGGGGAGCGGTGAGCAGTTCTTC.

V and J are TRBV7-3 and TRBJ2-1; 11 positions match TRBD2. From germline, CDR1 is SGHTA and CDR2 FQGTGA. J gave up 8 bases and V 5 bases, and 5 bases lay outside the gene matches. The CDR3 contains 14 residues. The CDR3 DNA is TGTGCCAGCAGCCCCCTAGCGGGGGGTTATGAGCAGTTCTTC. It specifies CASSPLAGGYEQFF.

This clone has only a few counts. The rearrangement joins TRBV7-9 to TRBJ2-7; 8 positions agree with TRBD1. CDR3 size: 15 residues. CDR1 is SEHNR and CDR2 is FQNEAQ in the germline V gene (reference sequence). V dropped 1 base and J dropped 2; count of bases not matched to a gene: 4. In DNA, the CDR3 is TGTGCCAGCAGCTTAGGGACAGGGAAGACCTACGAGCAGTACTTC. Translating gives CASSLGTGKTYEQYF.

This rearrangement joins TRBV30 to TRBJ2-3; D may correspond to TRBD1 or TRBD2 (5 bases each). Between the trimmed V and J ends, which lost 0 bases and 8 bases, there was a span of 9 bases. CDR1 and CDR2 from the germline V gene are GTSNPN and SVGIG (reference sequence). The CDR3 consists of 12 residues. CDR3 protein: CAWSVTGGTQYF. The CDR3 coding sequence is TGTGCCTGGAGTGTCACAGGAGGTACGCAGTATTTT.

The chain has TRBV2 and TRBJ1-4, with D possibly TRBD1 on 6 matching bases. The CDR3 totals 13 residues. The germline V gene encodes CDR1 SNHLY and CDR2 FYNNEI. Trimming took 7 bases from V and 8 from J, leaving 14 bases between them. The CDR3 loop reads CASTRGRGEKLFF. The CDR3 DNA is TGTGCCAGCACCCGGGGGCGAGGGGAAAAACTGTTTTTT.

The rearrangement uses TRBV19 and TRBJ2-5; 8 bases map to TRBD1. CDR3 length equals 15 residues. V lost 5 bases to trimming and J lost 5 bases; unmatched junction nucleotides: 10. Germline V gene data show CDR1 as LNHDA and CDR2 as SQIVND (reference sequence). The CDR3 protein is CASSSRQGPLETQYF. In DNA form, the CDR3 reads TGTGCCAGTAGTTCTCGACAGGGGCCCTTGGAGACCCAGTACTTC.